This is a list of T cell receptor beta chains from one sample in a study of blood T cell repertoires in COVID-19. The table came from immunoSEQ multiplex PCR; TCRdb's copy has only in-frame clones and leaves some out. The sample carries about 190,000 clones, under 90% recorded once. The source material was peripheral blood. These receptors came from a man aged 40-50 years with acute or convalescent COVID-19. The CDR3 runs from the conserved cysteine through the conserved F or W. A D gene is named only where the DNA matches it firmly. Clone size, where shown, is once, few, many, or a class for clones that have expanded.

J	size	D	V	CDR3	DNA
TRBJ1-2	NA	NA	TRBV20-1	CSARHGTGYTF	TGCAGTGCTAGGCACGGAACGGGTTACACCTTC
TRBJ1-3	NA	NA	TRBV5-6	CASSLDRTQFGNTIYF	TGTGCCAGCAGCTTGGATCGCACCCAGTTCGGAAACACCATATATTTT
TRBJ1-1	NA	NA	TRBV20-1	CSASVGREAFF	TGCAGTGCTTCAGTGGGCCGAGAAGCTTTCTTT
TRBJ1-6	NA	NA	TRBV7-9	CASSLARPGTYNSPLHF	TGTGCCAGCAGCTTAGCCAGACCGGGGACCTATAATTCACCCCTCCACTTT
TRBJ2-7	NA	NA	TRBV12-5	CASAGSNSYEQYF	TGTGCTAGTGCAGGGTCGAATAGCTACGAGCAGTACTTC
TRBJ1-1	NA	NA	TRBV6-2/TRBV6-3	CASSYSNFADPNTEAFF	TGTGCCAGCAGTTACTCGAATTTCGCGGATCCGAACACTGAAGCTTTCTTT
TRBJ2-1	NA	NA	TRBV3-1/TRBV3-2	CASSQDKGYNEQFF	TGTGCCAGCAGCCAAGACAAGGGGTACAATGAGCAGTTCTTC
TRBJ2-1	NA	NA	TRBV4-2	CASSQGVYNEQFF	TGTGCCAGCAGCCAGGGAGTCTACAATGAGCAGTTCTTC
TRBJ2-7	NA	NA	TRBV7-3	CASSLKLAAFTYEQYF	TGTGCCAGCAGCTTAAAGTTAGCGGCTTTCACCTACGAGCAGTACTTC
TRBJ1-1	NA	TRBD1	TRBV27	CASRQGRNTEAFF	TGTGCCAGCCGACAGGGGAGGAACACTGAAGCTTTCTTT
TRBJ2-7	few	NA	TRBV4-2	CASSPQAAGVDEQYF	TGTGCCAGCAGCCCTCAGGCCGCAGGGGTGGACGAGCAGTACTTC
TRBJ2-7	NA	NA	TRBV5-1	CASSSAGVYEQYF	TGCGCCAGCAGCTCAGCAGGGGTGTACGAGCAGTACTTC
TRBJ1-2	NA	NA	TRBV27	CASSNTLTANYGYTF	TGTGCCAGCAGCAACACCCTGACAGCTAACTATGGCTACACCTTC
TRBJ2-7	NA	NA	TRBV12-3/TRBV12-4	CASRDGGHYEQYF	TGTGCCAGCAGAGACGGGGGGCACTACGAGCAGTACTTC
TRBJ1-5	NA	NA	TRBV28	CASRASGDNQPQHF	TGTGCCAGCAGAGCCTCGGGGGACAATCAGCCCCAGCATTTT
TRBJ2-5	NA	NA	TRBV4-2	CASSQDRGRETQYF	TGTGCCAGCAGCCAAGACAGGGGAAGAGAGACCCAGTACTTC
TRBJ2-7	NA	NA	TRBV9	CASSVADSTYEQYF	TGTGCCAGCAGCGTAGCGGACAGCACTTACGAGCAGTACTTC
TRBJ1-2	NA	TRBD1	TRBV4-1	CASSHGQGSYTF	TGCGCCAGCAGCCACGGACAGGGCAGCTACACCTTC
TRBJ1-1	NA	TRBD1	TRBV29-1	CSVGRAGGSTEAFF	TGCAGCGTTGGGCGGGCAGGGGGGTCCACTGAAGCTTTCTTT
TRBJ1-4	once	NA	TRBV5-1	CASSLSTNEKLFF	TGCGCCAGCAGCCTAAGTACTAATGAAAAACTGTTTTTT
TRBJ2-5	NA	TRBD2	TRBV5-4	CASSLVVAGKETQYF	TGTGCCAGCAGCTTGGTGGTAGCGGGGAAAGAGACCCAGTACTTC
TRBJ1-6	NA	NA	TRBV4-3	CASSQDHNGKSPLHF	TGCGCCAGCAGCCAAGATCACAACGGGAAGTCACCCCTCCACTTT
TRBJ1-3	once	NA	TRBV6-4	CASSTVNSGNTIYF	TGTGCCAGCAGTACAGTGAACTCTGGAAACACCATATATTTT
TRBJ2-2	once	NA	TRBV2	CASSAEGGASGELFF	TGTGCCAGCAGCGCCGAGGGGGGGGCCTCCGGGGAGCTGTTTTTT
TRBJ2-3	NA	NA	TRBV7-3	CASSSYTDTQYF	TGTGCCAGCAGCTCTTACACAGATACGCAGTATTTT
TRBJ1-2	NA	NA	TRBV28	CASSLSAGGPNYGYTF	TGTGCCAGCAGTTTATCGGCCGGGGGGCCCAACTATGGCTACACCTTC
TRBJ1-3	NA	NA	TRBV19	CASSKGDSRGNTIYF	TGTGCCAGTAGTAAGGGAGACTCAAGAGGAAACACCATATATTTT
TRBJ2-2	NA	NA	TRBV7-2	CASSPRVNTGELFF	TGTGCCAGCAGCCCCAGGGTGAACACCGGGGAGCTGTTTTTT
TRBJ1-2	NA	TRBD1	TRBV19	CASTDRGLSNYGYTF	TGTGCCAGTACGGACAGGGGGCTCTCTAACTATGGCTACACCTTC
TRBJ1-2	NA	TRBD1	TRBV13	CASSLGAGGFNGYTF	TGTGCCAGCAGCTTAGGGGCAGGGGGGTTTAATGGCTACACCTTC
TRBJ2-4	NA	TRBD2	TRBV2	CASTGERGKSPGHIQYF	TGTGCCAGCACCGGGGAGCGGGGTAAGTCCCCGGGCCACATTCAGTACTTC
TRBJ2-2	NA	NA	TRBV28	CASSLVGTGELFF	TGTGCCAGCAGTTTAGTCGGCACCGGGGAGCTGTTTTTT
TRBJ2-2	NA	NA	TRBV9	CASSVAAGTDTGELFF	TGTGCCAGCAGCGTAGCTGCGGGGACCGACACCGGGGAGCTGTTTTTT
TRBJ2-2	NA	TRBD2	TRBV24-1	CATSRRTSGGAGELFF	TGTGCCACCTCCCGCCGGACTAGCGGGGGGGCAGGGGAGCTGTTTTTT
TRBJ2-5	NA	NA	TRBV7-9	CASNPPRGTEYQETQYF	TGTGCCAGCAACCCGCCCCGGGGGACAGAGTACCAAGAGACCCAGTACTTC
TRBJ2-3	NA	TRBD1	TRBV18	CASSPPTGYGTDTQYF	TGTGCCAGCTCACCGCCGACAGGGTATGGGACAGATACGCAGTATTTT
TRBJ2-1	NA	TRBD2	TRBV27	CASSLLRTSGVNEQFF	TGTGCCAGCAGTCTTCTACGGACTAGCGGGGTCAATGAGCAGTTCTTC
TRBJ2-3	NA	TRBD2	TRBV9	CASSVEAGGSDTQYF	TGTGCCAGCAGCGTCGAAGCGGGGGGTTCAGATACGCAGTATTTT
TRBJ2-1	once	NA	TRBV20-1	CSASQGHEQFF	TGCAGTGCCAGCCAGGGCCATGAGCAGTTCTTC
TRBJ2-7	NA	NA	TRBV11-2	CASSQPDRSYEQYF	TGTGCCAGCAGCCAACCGGACAGATCCTACGAGCAGTACTTC
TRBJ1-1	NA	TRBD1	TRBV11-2	CASSSRRDRGAFF	TGTGCCAGCAGCTCCCGACGGGACAGGGGTGCTTTCTTT
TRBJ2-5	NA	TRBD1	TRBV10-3	CAISNLQQGQETQYF	TGTGCCATCAGTAACCTACAACAGGGGCAAGAGACCCAGTACTTC
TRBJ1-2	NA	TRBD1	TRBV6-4	CASSDGTGRGYTF	TGTGCCAGCAGTGACGGGACAGGGCGCGGCTACACCTTC
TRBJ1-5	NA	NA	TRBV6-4	CASSDRGGVGQPQHF	TGTGCCAGCAGTGACAGGGGGGGCGTGGGTCAGCCCCAGCATTTT
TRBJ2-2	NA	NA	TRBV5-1	CASSPYRESGELFF	TGCGCCAGCAGCCCGTACAGGGAGTCCGGGGAGCTGTTTTTT
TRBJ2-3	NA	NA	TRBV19	CASSTEGWVVTQYF	TGTGCCAGTAGTACGGAGGGGTGGGTAGTCACGCAGTATTTT
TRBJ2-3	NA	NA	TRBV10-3	CASGGGLADTQYF	TGTGCCTCGGGGGGCGGCCTCGCAGATACGCAGTATTTT
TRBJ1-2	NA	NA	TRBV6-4	CASSDSIWGGGYTF	TGTGCCAGCAGTGACTCGATATGGGGAGGTGGCTACACCTTC
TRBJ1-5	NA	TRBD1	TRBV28	CASSGTGYNQPQHF	TGTGCCAGCAGTGGGACAGGATACAATCAGCCCCAGCATTTT
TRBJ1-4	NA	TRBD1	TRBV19	CASSTEDREISATNEKLFF	TGTGCCAGTAGTACCGAGGACAGGGAGATATCTGCAACTAATGAAAAACTGTTTTTT
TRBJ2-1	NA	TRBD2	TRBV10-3	CAISSGGDNEQFF	TGTGCCATCTCAAGCGGGGGGGACAATGAGCAGTTCTTC
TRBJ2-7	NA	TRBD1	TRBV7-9	CASSVPGTVSYEQYF	TGTGCCAGCAGCGTCCCCGGGACAGTTTCCTACGAGCAGTACTTC
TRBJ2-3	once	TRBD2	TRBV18	CASSPRSSGGDVTDTQYF	TGTGCCAGCTCACCACGGTCTAGCGGGGGGGATGTCACAGATACGCAGTATTTT
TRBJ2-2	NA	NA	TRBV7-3	CASRSISARRGTGELFF	TGTGCCAGCAGATCCATTTCGGCGCGTCGGGGCACCGGGGAGCTGTTTTTT
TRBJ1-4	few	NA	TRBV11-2	CASSPDSRGNEKLFF	TGTGCCAGCAGCCCAGACTCTCGGGGAAATGAAAAACTGTTTTTT